This note documents a single TCR beta chain sequence. The antigen is undetermined. The isolated RNA, all of it, was reverse transcribed, so expressed TCRB transcripts were what got sequenced. The assay was immunoSEQ multiplex PCR, and TCRdb's table has in-frame clones only and misses some. The repertoire holds approximately 150,000 clones, with more than 60% as singletons. These data are taken from a study of beta chain features in type 1 diabetes. Per donor, one heparinised blood draw averaged roughly 110 mL. Sorting based on CD45RO/CCR7/CD25/CD127/CD95/CD27 separated CD4+ naive, central memory, regulatory and stem cell-like memory cells. Findings of the study overall: Still unanswered here is whether HLA type influences TCRB rearrangement. Patients with Type 1 diabetes showed moderately but significantly shorter TCRB CDR3s in all four CD4+ subsets.

The sample comprised naive CD4+ T cells from blood. This TCR came from a man aged 25-40 years with type 1 diabetes.

The CDR3 nucleotides read TGTGCCAGCAGGCCTACTAGCGGGGGATCCAATGAGCAGTTCTTC. Encoded protein: CASRPTSGGSNEQFF. The chain joins TRBV11-2 to TRBJ2-1, with 11 bases identical to TRBD2. Unmatched junction bases numbered 7, after V lost 6 bases and J lost 6 bases. Germline CDR1 and CDR2: SGHAT and FQNNGV. The CDR3 covers 15 residues.